This passage covers 29 T cell receptor beta chains from one sample sequenced in a study of T cell clusters in autoimmune cytopenias. Multiplex touch-down PCR amplified TRB using TRB-A and TRB-B pools in one tube. TCRdb re-called the multiplex PCR reads and catalogs CDR3 proteins one per entry, DNA excluded. In all, the sample yields 1,200 to 1,500 distinct CDR3 sequences. Tens of thousands of genome equivalents of blood DNA were amplified for TRB. The material sequenced was peripheral blood. Every receptor here comes from a human donor with an autoimmune cytopenia or autoimmune hepatitis (not recorded which).

The gene calls are TRBV19 and TRBJ1-5. The CDR3 covers 14 residues. Germline CDR1 LNHDA, CDR2 SQIVND (reference sequence). CDR3 region: CASSIELGFQPQHF.

V gene TRBV20-1 combines with J gene TRBJ2-1; the D gene TCRdb calls, TRBD2, cannot be checked with no DNA. CDR1 and CDR2 (germline): DFQATT, SNEGSKA (reference sequence). The length of the CDR3 is 16 residues. CDR3 sequence reads: CSARDLGSGSYNEQFF.

This clonotype is labeled medium-sized based on frequency. The chain links TRBV6-5 to TRBJ1-2; TCRdb lists TRBD1, though no DNA is available to test this call. Germline V CDR1 and CDR2: MNHEY, SVGAGI. The CDR3 is 17 amino acids. The chain's CDR3 is CASSTRTGVGLAYGYTF.

The chain joins TRBV14 to TRBJ2-7; the D call from TCRdb, TRBD2, cannot be confirmed without DNA. The CDR3 length is 15 residues. Germline CDR1 and CDR2: SGHDN and FVKESK. The CDR3: CASSQVGTDSYEQYF. Looking up the rest from reference TRBV14 and TRBJ2-7 gives the full variable domain: EAGVTQFPSHSVIEKGQTVTLRCDPISGHDNLYWYRRVMGKEIKFLLHFVKESKQDESGMPNNRFLAERTGGTYSTLKVQPAELEDSGVYFCASSQVGTDSYEQYFGPGTRLTVT.

This clonotype is called medium-sized based on its frequency. The chain combines TRBV6-6 with TRBJ1-1. The CDR3 sequence is 14 residues long. In germline, CDR1 is MNHNY, CDR2 SVGAGI (reference sequence). The CDR3 loop is CASSPTYMNTEAFF.

By frequency, this clonotype is medium-sized. The chain joins TRBV5-6 to TRBJ1-1; TCRdb's assignment of TRBD1 cannot be checked, as there is no DNA. The CDR3 loop spans 12 amino acids. Germline CDR1 SGHDT, CDR2 YYEEEE. The CDR3 here is CASLIGDTEAFF.

The CDR3 loop is CASSQAGQGTDTQYF. This chain uses TRBV4-1 with TRBJ2-3; TCRdb's assignment of TRBD1 cannot be checked, as there is no DNA. CDR3 length: 15 amino acids. Germline V CDR1 and CDR2: MGHRA, YSYEKL.

V is TRBV6-5 and J is TRBJ1-3; TCRdb reports TRBD1, a call that lacks DNA to check it against. The CDR3 contains 18 residues. In germline, CDR1 is MNHEY, CDR2 SVGAGI. CDR3 amino acids: CASSYSSLRGASGKTIYF.

This clonotype counts as medium-sized by frequency. This chain links TRBV6-1 with TRBJ2-7. There are 11 residues in the CDR3. Germline V lookup: CDR1 MNHNS, CDR2 SASEGT. CDR3 residues: CASNFGIEQYF.

This sequence joins TRBV6-6 and TRBJ2-7; without DNA, the TCRdb call of TRBD1 cannot be checked. This CDR3 region has 13 residues. The V gene's germline CDR1 is MNHNY and CDR2 SVGAGI (reference sequence). The CDR3 reads CASSPTGGNEQYF.

Judged by frequency, this clonotype is medium-sized (0.01 to 0.1%). The chain employs TRBV12-3 or TRBV12-4 and TRBJ1-5. The CDR3 extends over 14 amino acids. The CDR3 protein is CASSWTYSNQPQHF.

The chain is built from TRBV6-5 and TRBJ1-1; TCRdb indicates TRBD1, and absent DNA this call remains unverified. This CDR3 comprises 15 residues. Germline V gene data show CDR1 as MNHEY and CDR2 as SVGAGI. The CDR3 loop reads CASSLEDRANTEAFF.

This clonotype counts as medium-sized (0.01 to 0.1%) by frequency. This chain connects TRBV19 to TRBJ1-2. Germline V CDR1 and CDR2: LNHDA, SQIVND (reference sequence). This CDR3 region has 15 residues. CDR3: CASMGRQVSNYGYTF.

The V call is TRBV2, the J call TRBJ1-5. From germline, CDR1 is SNHLY and CDR2 FYNNEI. The CDR3 totals 15 residues. The CDR3 is CASSEEPGQRTPQHF.

This clonotype shows up as large by frequency. The V gene is TRBV6-1, the J gene TRBJ2-5; the D call from TCRdb, TRBD1, cannot be confirmed without DNA. The CDR3 totals 15 residues. Germline CDR1 is MNHNS and CDR2 is SASEGT. The CDR3 loop is CASTPGQVLQETQYF.

The rearrangement uses TRBV20-1 and TRBJ1-2; the TCRdb D gene call, TRBD1, has no DNA to confirm it. This CDR3 region has 16 residues. Germline assignment: CDR1 DFQATT and CDR2 SNEGSKA (reference sequence). CDR3 loop: CSARVRGQLANYGYTF.

This clonotype shows up as medium-sized (0.01 to 0.1%) by frequency. This chain's CDR3 is CASSRIDRPSSGNTIYF. The rearrangement links TRBV5-6 to TRBJ1-3. Germline V gene lookup returns CDR1 SGHDT and CDR2 YYEEEE. There are 17 residues in the CDR3.

The chain is built from TRBV20-1 and TRBJ1-3. Germline V gene lookup returns CDR1 DFQATT and CDR2 SNEGSKA (reference sequence). The CDR3 totals 15 residues. The CDR3 spells CSARETVSSGKTIYF.

V and J are TRBV5-4 and TRBJ1-2; TCRdb outputs TRBD1, but without DNA this stays unchecked. This CDR3 spans 14 amino acids. Germline CDR1 and CDR2: SGHNT and YYREEE (reference sequence). The CDR3 sequence is CASSLGGQVYGYTF.

This sequence joins TRBV12-5 and TRBJ1-5; without DNA, the TCRdb call of TRBD1 cannot be checked. This CDR3 spans 13 amino acids. Germline values: CDR1 LGHNT, CDR2 FRNRAP. CDR3: CASRGNFNQPQHF.

V gene TRBV19 combines with J gene TRBJ1-2; as DNA is missing, the TRBD1 call by TCRdb cannot be tested. Looked up from germline, CDR1 is LNHDA and CDR2 is SQIVND (reference sequence). The CDR3 covers 13 residues. The CDR3 reads CASSSTGGDGYTF. Together with reference TRBV19 and TRBJ1-2, the CDR3 gives the full variable domain: DGGITQSPKYLFRKEGQNVTLSCEQNLNHDAMYWYRQDPGQGLRLIYYSQIVNDFQKGDIAEGYSVSREKKESFPLTVTSAQKNPTAFYLCASSSTGGDGYTFGSGTRLTVV.

V usage is TRBV5-1 and J usage is TRBJ2-2; TCRdb selects TRBD2, and the lack of DNA leaves this call unchecked. CDR1 is SGHRS and CDR2 is YFSETQ in the germline V gene. The CDR3 is 14 amino acids. The CDR3 loop is CASGLAGATGELFF.

By frequency, this clonotype registers large. The chain combines TRBV7-9 with TRBJ1-2; TCRdb gives TRBD1 as the D gene, but with no DNA this cannot be confirmed. This CDR3 contains 19 residues. Germline CDR1 reads SEHNR; CDR2 reads FQNEAQ (reference sequence). Here the CDR3 reads CASSFPSTALDRGSYGYTF.

This chain links TRBV11-2 with TRBJ2-5; TCRdb calls TRBD1, which cannot be checked without DNA. CDR1 is SGHAT and CDR2 is FQNNGV in the germline V gene. The CDR3 loop spans 15 amino acids. This CDR3 reads CASSRDTNWGETQYF.

This clonotype is labeled medium-sized (0.01 to 0.1%) based on frequency. The chain joins TRBV18 to TRBJ1-2; there is no DNA to check the TCRdb D call of TRBD1. Germline V gives CDR1 KGHSH, CDR2 LQKENI. There are 18 residues in the CDR3. The CDR3 reads CASSPTRTGGNLDYGYTF.

This clonotype is deemed medium-sized by its frequency. The chain joins TRBV10-2 to TRBJ2-1; TCRdb returns TRBD1, unconfirmable since there is no DNA. The CDR3 is made up of 16 amino acids. CDR1 is WSHSY and CDR2 is SAAADI in the germline V gene. This chain's CDR3 is CASSGQADRGHNEQFF.

This chain uses TRBV20-1 with TRBJ2-1; without DNA, the TCRdb call of TRBD2 cannot be checked. Germline V CDR1 and CDR2: DFQATT, SNEGSKA (reference sequence). This CDR3 contains 15 residues. CDR3 sequence: CSARVGTSGYNEQFF.

This clonotype is medium-sized by frequency. The chain employs TRBV7-9 and TRBJ1-4; TCRdb returns TRBD1, unconfirmable since there is no DNA. CDR1 SEHNR and CDR2 FQNEAQ come from the germline V gene (reference sequence). The CDR3 contains 13 residues. Here the CDR3 reads CAVRDLSNEKLFF.

Judged by frequency, this clonotype is large. V gene TRBV15 combines with J gene TRBJ1-2; TCRdb proposes TRBD1, but this gene call is untestable without DNA. Germline-derived CDR1 and CDR2 are LNHNV and YYDKDF (reference sequence). The CDR3 is 15 residues long. The CDR3: CATSRDSQGSYGYTF.